This T cell receptor (beta chain) was recovered during a study of shared clonotypes between healthy human individuals. Naive CD8 cells comprised CD45RO-negative, CCR7-positively selected cells, excluding terminally differentiated effector memory CD45RA+ cells. Here immunoSEQ multiplex PCR was the method, and the copy in TCRdb shows in-frame clones only, minus some. The sample has roughly 1,800,000 clones; just under 95% are singletons. CDR1 and CDR2 (germline): MNHNS, SASEGT. Trimming cost V 1 base and J 8 bases, with 14 bases left between them. This CDR3 is 15 amino acids long. The chain is built from TRBV6-1 and TRBJ1-4, with a weak D call TRBD1 (6 bases). This TCR came from a man aged 18 to 30 in good health. Material for sequencing was naive CD8+ T cells sorted from blood. This CDR3 is CASSEDWGPGEKLFF. CDR3 DNA sequence: TGTGCCAGCAGTGAAGATTGGGGGCCCGGGGAAAAACTGTTTTTT.